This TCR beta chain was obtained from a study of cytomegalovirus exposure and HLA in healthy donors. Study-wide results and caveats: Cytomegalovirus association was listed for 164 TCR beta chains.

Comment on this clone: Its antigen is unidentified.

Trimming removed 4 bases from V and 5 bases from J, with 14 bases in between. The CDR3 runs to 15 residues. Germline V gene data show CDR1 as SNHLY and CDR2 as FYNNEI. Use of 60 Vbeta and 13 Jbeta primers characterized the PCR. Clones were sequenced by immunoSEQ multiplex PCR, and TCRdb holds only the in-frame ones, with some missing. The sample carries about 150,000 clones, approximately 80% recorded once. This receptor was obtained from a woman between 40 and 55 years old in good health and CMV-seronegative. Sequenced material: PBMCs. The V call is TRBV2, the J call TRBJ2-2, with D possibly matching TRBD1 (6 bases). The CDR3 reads CASSAKGEWTGELFF. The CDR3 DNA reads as TGTGCCAGCAGTGCAAAGGGGGAGTGGACCGGGGAGCTGTTTTTT.